This T cell receptor (beta chain) was sequenced for a study of blood T cell repertoires in COVID-19. Study at large: The cDNA or gDNA used as material had been derived from T cells, B-cell-depleted T cells, or PBMCs.

Germline CDR1 reads LGHDT; CDR2 reads YNNKEL (reference sequence). The junction had 10 bases not matched to a gene; V was cut back by 4 bases and J by 4 bases. This CDR3 spans 16 amino acids. Profiling relied on immunoSEQ multiplex PCR, and the TCRdb table lists in-frame clones only, not all of them. The sample lists over 150,000 clones, nearly 80% occurring once. Sequenced material: peripheral blood. This receptor was identified in an older man with acute or convalescent COVID-19. The chain links TRBV3-1 (or the pseudogene TRBV3-2) to TRBJ1-1; 9 bases line up with TRBD1. CDR3 amino acids: CASSPTLRQGGTEAFF. The CDR3 nucleotides are TGTGCCAGCAGCCCCACTCTTAGACAGGGGGGCACTGAAGCTTTCTTT.